This T cell receptor (beta chain) is drawn from a study of blood T cell repertoires in COVID-19. Study in general: Samples came from the United States, Italy and Spain, spanning acute and convalescent COVID-19. PBMCs, B-cell-depleted T cells, or T cells provided the cDNA or gDNA that made up the material.

Unmatched junction bases numbered 4, after V lost 2 bases and J lost 0 bases. Germline V lookup: CDR1 SNHLY, CDR2 FYNNEI. The CDR3 is made up of 15 amino acids. Per the original methods: The authors estimated nucleated cell counts from reference gene primer amplification. The assay was immunoSEQ multiplex PCR, and TCRdb's table has in-frame clones only and misses some. V, J and clone size reflect that table, while D and trimming were determined from the DNA. The sample carries about 140,000 clones, 85% to 90% recorded once. The specimen was peripheral blood. The chain links TRBV2 to TRBJ2-7, with 7 positions matching TRBD1. The clonotype comes from a woman aged 55-70 years with acute or convalescent COVID-19. CDR3 DNA: TGTGCCAGCAGTGAAACTTACAGGGGCTCCTACGAGCAGTACTTC. This gives the protein CASSETYRGSYEQYF.